These T cell receptor beta chains were read from a single sample in a study of blood T cell repertoires in COVID-19. Some clones are missing from TCRdb's copy, which holds only in-frame ones; the method was immunoSEQ multiplex PCR. The sample has fewer than 250,000 clones, approximately 83% seen once. The sequenced sample was peripheral blood. These receptors were obtained from a woman in her thirties or forties with active or convalescent COVID-19. CDR3s include the opening cysteine and the closing phenylalanine or tryptophan. D genes are given only for firm matches. Rows give clone size only sometimes, using once, few, many, or a class for an expanded clone.

once	TRBV6-5	TRBJ1-1	TRBD1	CASSPGTGGTFGAFF	TGTGCCAGCAGTCCCGGAACAGGGGGGACCTTCGGGGCTTTCTTT
many	TRBV27	TRBJ2-2	TRBD2	CASSWGASGRGGELFF	TGTGCCAGCAGTTGGGGTGCTAGCGGGAGGGGCGGGGAGCTGTTTTTT
.	TRBV3-1/TRBV3-2	TRBJ2-2	.	CASSPLSGRTGELFF	TGTGCCAGCAGCCCTCTTTCAGGGCGAACCGGGGAGCTGTTTTTT
.	TRBV6-1	TRBJ1-5	.	CASSDGPVQPQHF	TGTGCCAGCAGTGATGGGCCAGTCCAGCCCCAGCATTTT
.	TRBV30	TRBJ1-1	TRBD1	CAWGSGTGKKNTEAFF	TGTGCCTGGGGGTCCGGGACAGGGAAGAAGAACACTGAAGCTTTCTTT
.	TRBV24-1	TRBJ2-5	.	CATSDLDQAMETQYF	TGTGCCACCAGTGATTTGGATCAGGCGATGGAGACCCAGTACTTC
.	TRBV29-1	TRBJ1-2	.	CSVVRGGSNYGYTF	TGCAGCGTTGTGCGGGGGGGATCTAACTATGGCTACACCTTC
.	TRBV19	TRBJ2-7	TRBD2	CASSRTSGGFGEQYF	TGTGCCAGTAGCAGGACTAGCGGCGGTTTTGGGGAGCAGTACTTC
.	TRBV5-1	TRBJ1-3	TRBD1	CASRDRGWSGNTIYF	TGCGCCAGCCGGGACAGGGGATGGTCTGGAAACACCATATATTTT
.	TRBV5-5	TRBJ1-5	.	CASSWTHNSNQPQHF	TGTGCCAGCAGCTGGACACATAATAGCAATCAGCCCCAGCATTTT
.	TRBV7-2	TRBJ2-3	TRBD2	CASSPRTSGRTDTQYF	TGTGCCAGCAGCCCTAGGACTAGCGGACGCACAGATACGCAGTATTTT
.	TRBV11-3	TRBJ1-1	.	CASSLAQGTTEAFF	TGTGCCAGCAGCTTAGCTCAGGGGACCACTGAAGCTTTCTTT
once	TRBV11-3	TRBJ2-5	.	CASRGHRDKNYQETQYF	TGTGCCAGCAGAGGACACAGGGACAAAAACTACCAAGAGACCCAGTACTTC
.	TRBV6-5	TRBJ1-1	.	CASSYQGGGEAFF	TGTGCCAGCAGTTACCAGGGAGGCGGTGAAGCTTTCTTT
many	TRBV7-8	TRBJ1-3	.	CASSPRNPGEGGGNTIYF	TGTGCCAGCAGCCCGCGCAACCCGGGGGAAGGTGGCGGAAACACCATATATTTT
.	TRBV15	TRBJ2-1	TRBD2	CATSRDLAGGYNEQFF	TGTGCCACCAGCAGAGATCTAGCGGGAGGGTACAATGAGCAGTTCTTC
.	TRBV10-1	TRBJ2-1	.	CASSPGVAANEQFF	TGCGCCAGCAGCCCCGGGGTAGCGGCCAATGAGCAGTTCTTC
.	TRBV5-6	TRBJ1-4	.	CASSSLNEKLFF	TGTGCCAGCAGTTCACTCAATGAAAAACTGTTTTTT
.	TRBV9	TRBJ2-1	.	CASSVGDGGREQFF	TGTGCCAGCAGCGTAGGAGACGGGGGGCGTGAGCAGTTCTTC
.	TRBV6-5	TRBJ1-1	TRBD1	CASSYDRAGTEAFF	TGTGCCAGCAGTTATGACAGGGCTGGCACTGAAGCTTTCTTT
.	TRBV7-2	TRBJ1-1	TRBD1	CASASRTGQGSGAFF	TGTGCCAGCGCCTCTCGTACGGGACAGGGCTCTGGAGCTTTCTTT
.	TRBV6-5	TRBJ2-7	.	CASSYSRGDYEQYF	TGTGCCAGCAGTTACTCGCGCGGGGACTACGAGCAGTACTTC
once	TRBV5-1	TRBJ2-7	TRBD1	CASSLFTGGYEQYF	TGCGCCAGCAGCTTGTTTACAGGGGGCTACGAGCAGTACTTC